The 8 T cell receptor beta chains below were found in one sample sequenced in a study of blood T cell repertoires in COVID-19. This table comes from immunoSEQ multiplex PCR, and its TCRdb copy is limited to in-frame clones, with some not included. The table records about 270,000 clones, about 88% of them present only once. Material for sequencing was PBMCs or T cells enriched from blood (not recorded which). The receptors were sampled from a woman aged 50 to 60 who had recovered from COVID-19.

The chain links TRBV30 to TRBJ1-2; D not certain. Per the germline V gene, CDR1 is GTSNPN and CDR2 is SVGIG (reference sequence). The CDR3 loop spans 12 amino acids. V was clipped by 2 bases and J by 4 bases, with 8 bases between them. CDR3 amino acids: CAWSRQFYGYTF. The CDR3 DNA reads TGTGCCTGGAGTCGACAATTCTATGGCTACACCTTC.

This chain uses TRBV7-2 with TRBJ2-7; D gene uncertain. This CDR3 contains 14 residues. Per germline, CDR1 SGHTA and CDR2 FQGNSA. Trimming stripped 6 bases from V and 3 bases from J, with 15 bases between. CDR3 in amino acids: CASRPPRSIYEQYF. The CDR3 region has the DNA TGTGCCAGCAGACCCCCCCGGAGTATCTACGAGCAGTACTTC.

This clone was found many times. V usage is TRBV19 and J usage is TRBJ2-2, with D perhaps matching TRBD2 (6 bases). V dropped 7 bases and J dropped 5 bases, with 20 bases sitting between them. This CDR3 is 16 amino acids long. Germline assignment: CDR1 LNHDA and CDR2 SQIVND (reference sequence). CDR3 sequence: CASKHLSGGATGELFF. The CDR3 DNA follows: TGTGCCAGTAAGCATCTAAGCGGAGGGGCGACCGGGGAGCTGTTTTTT.

This clone has only one observation. J is TRBJ1-6 and V is TRBV7-9; 7 nucleotides agree with TRBD1. The CDR3 consists of 16 residues. V trimming: 3 bases; J trimming: 5 bases; junction bases outside the gene matches: 7. Germline V lookup: CDR1 SEHNR, CDR2 FQNEAQ (reference sequence). CDR3: CASSFYGQVNNSPLHF. The CDR3 nucleotides read TGTGCCAGCAGCTTCTATGGACAGGTGAATAATTCACCCCTCCACTTT. The variable domain in full, with the rest retrieved from reference TRBV7-9 and TRBJ1-6, is DTGVSQNPRHKITKRGQNVTFRCDPISEHNRLYWYRQTLGQGPEFLTYFQNEAQLEKSRLLSDRFSAERPKGSFSTLEIQRTEQGDSAMYLCASSFYGQVNNSPLHFGNGTRLTVT.

The rearrangement uses TRBV21-1 and TRBJ1-2. TRBV21-1 counts as a pseudogene. The CDR3 contains 15 residues. The CDR3 sequence: CASSRAGNTNYGYTF. CDR3 DNA: TGTGCCAGCAGCAGGGCGGGTAACACTAACTATGGCTACACCTTC.

The chain links TRBV5-1 to TRBJ1-2; D unresolved. This CDR3 region has 14 residues. V lost 4 bases to trimming and J lost 1 base, with 11 bases between them. Germline V lookup: CDR1 SGHRS, CDR2 YFSETQ. The CDR3 nucleotides are TGCGCCAGCAGCCCGGAGACCCTTAACTATGGCTACACCTTC. As protein: CASSPETLNYGYTF.

The chain carries TRBV7-2 and TRBJ1-1; 8 bases are shared with TRBD1. This CDR3 spans 15 amino acids. CDR1 is SGHTA and CDR2 is FQGNSA in the germline V gene. With 4 bases clipped from V and 1 base from J, the junction kept 5 bases outside the gene matches. The CDR3 here is CASSSQQGGNTEAFF. The CDR3 DNA sequence: TGTGCCAGCAGCTCTCAACAGGGGGGGAACACTGAAGCTTTCTTT.

V gene TRBV5-1 combines with J gene TRBJ1-1; D possibly corresponds to TRBD1 (6 bases). Germline loops: CDR1 SGHRS, CDR2 YFSETQ. There are 13 residues in the CDR3. With 3 bases removed from V and 6 bases from J, the gap between germline ends came to 12 bases. DNA for the CDR3: TGCGCCAGCAGCTCACAGGGTAAAGCTGAAGCTTTCTTT. It yields the protein CASSSQGKAEAFF.